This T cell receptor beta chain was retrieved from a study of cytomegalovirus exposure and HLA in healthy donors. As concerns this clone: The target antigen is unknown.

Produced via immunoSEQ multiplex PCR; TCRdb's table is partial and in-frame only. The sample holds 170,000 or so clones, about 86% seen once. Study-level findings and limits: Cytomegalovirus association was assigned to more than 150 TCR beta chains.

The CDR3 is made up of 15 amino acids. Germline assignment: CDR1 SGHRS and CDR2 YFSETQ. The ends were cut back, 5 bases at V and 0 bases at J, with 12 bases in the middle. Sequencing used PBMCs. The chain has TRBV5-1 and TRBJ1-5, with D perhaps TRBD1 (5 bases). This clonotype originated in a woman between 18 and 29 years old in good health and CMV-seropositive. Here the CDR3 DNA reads TGCGCCAGCAGGCAGACAGTCAATAGCAATCAGCCCCAGCATTTT. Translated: CASRQTVNSNQPQHF.